The following is a T cell receptor (beta chain) sequence with its context. Its antigen is still unknown. This specimen belongs to a study of cytomegalovirus exposure and HLA in healthy donors. 60 Vbeta and 13 Jbeta primers were used in PCR. TCRdb's copy holds only in-frame clones and misses some; the assay was immunoSEQ multiplex PCR. Of over 80,000 clones listed, around 73% are singletons. There are 14 residues in the CDR3. Germline CDR1 is KGHSH and CDR2 is LQKENI. With 4 bases removed from V and 6 bases from J, the gap between germline ends came to 12 bases. General study findings and limits: Association with HLA alleles at 0.05 false discovery rate was found for about 17,000 TCR beta sequences in a later analysis. An analysis done earlier found most TCR beta V segments productive about 87% or about 30% of the time.

The clonotype was recovered from a man aged 35 to 55 in good health and CMV-seronegative. This chain links TRBV18 with TRBJ2-2, with D perhaps TRBD1 (5 bases). Sequenced input: PBMCs. CDR3 sequence: CASSRAGRPGELFF. CDR3 DNA: TGTGCCAGCTCACGGGCAGGGCGTCCCGGGGAGCTGTTTTTT.